These 25 T cell receptor beta chains were sequenced from one sample in a study of control samples from healthy donors and cancer patients. TCRdb's copy holds only in-frame clones and misses some; the assay was immunoSEQ multiplex PCR. The sample lists some 130,000 clones; about 95% were seen once. The sequencing sample was made of blood. These receptors all stem from a man in his thirties or forties in good health.

Here the CDR3 reads CASSQNPLGGEAFF. The CDR3 nucleotides are TGCGCCAGCAGCCAGAACCCCCTGGGGGGTGAAGCTTTCTTT. The chain has TRBV5-1 and TRBJ1-1, with D possibly TRBD1 on 5 matching bases. This CDR3 is built from 14 residues. V lost 4 bases, J lost 7 bases, and 17 bases lay in between. Germline V lookup: CDR1 SGHRS, CDR2 YFSETQ.

The gene calls are TRBV7-6 and TRBJ2-1; perhaps TRBD1 as D (6 bases). This CDR3 is built from 13 residues. Germline lookup yields CDR1 SGHVS and CDR2 FNYEAQ. Trimming took 2 bases from V and 15 from J, leaving 17 bases between them. For the CDR3, the DNA is TGTGCCAGCAGCTTAAGGGCAGGGGTGTATCGGTTCTTC. Protein sequence: CASSLRAGVYRFF.

The chain links TRBV5-4 to TRBJ2-3; 8 bases match TRBD2. This CDR3 comprises 15 residues. Germline trimming cut 2 bases from V and 4 bases from J; bases unmatched to any gene: 6. The germline V gene encodes CDR1 SGHNT and CDR2 YYREEE (reference sequence). CDR3 sequence reads: CASSFSSGGSDTQYF. For the CDR3, the DNA is TGTGCCAGCAGCTTCTCCAGCGGGGGATCAGATACGCAGTATTTT.

This clone is a singleton in its sample. The chain uses TRBV12-3 or TRBV12-4 and TRBJ1-2, with TRBD1 matching 9 bases. The CDR3 consists of 13 residues. The V segment lost 5 bases and the J segment 6 bases; nucleotides outside the gene matches: 4. The CDR3 reads CASSRQGGDGYTF. Here the CDR3 DNA reads TGTGCCAGCAGTCGACAGGGGGGGGATGGCTACACCTTC.

The chain has TRBV19 and TRBJ1-5; maybe TRBD1 (5 bases). The CDR3 has 17 amino acids. From germline, CDR1 is LNHDA and CDR2 SQIVND (reference sequence). The ends were cut back, 3 bases at V and 1 base at J, with 16 bases in the middle. CDR3 bases: TGTGCCAGTAGTATCGCAGTTGGTCGGGGGAGCAATCAGCCCCAGCATTTT. Amino acids: CASSIAVGRGSNQPQHF.

This rearrangement joins TRBV3-1 (or the pseudogene TRBV3-2) to TRBJ2-6; a possible D gene is TRBD2 (5 bases). The CDR3 has 19 amino acids. Trimming removed 0 bases at V and 2 bases at J, with 17 bases between. Germline CDR1 is LGHDT and CDR2 is YNNKEL (reference sequence). This CDR3 is CASSQDWAPGNAGANVLTF. For the CDR3, the DNA is TGTGCCAGCAGCCAAGATTGGGCGCCCGGGAACGCTGGGGCCAACGTCCTGACTTTC.

This chain joins TRBV11-2 and TRBJ2-7; a weak D match, TRBD2 (5 bases). V lost 5 bases to trimming and J lost 3 bases, with 14 bases between them. The CDR3 consists of 14 residues. CDR1 is SGHAT, CDR2 FQNNGV, per germline. Written as DNA, the CDR3 is TGTGCCAGCAGCCCCGGGGTAGTGGACTACGAGCAGTACTTC. Amino acid sequence: CASSPGVVDYEQYF.

The J gene is TRBJ2-3, the V gene TRBV6-2 or TRBV6-3, with 7 bases fitting TRBD1. CDR1 and CDR2 (germline): MNHEY, SVGEGT. CDR3 length: 14 residues. V was pared by 6 bases and J by 7 bases, with 10 bases of the junction left unmatched. The CDR3, as DNA: TGTGCCAGCAGCCAAGACAGGGTCGGAAATACGCAGTATTTT. Translation: CASSQDRVGNTQYF.

The V call is TRBV18, the J call TRBJ1-6; no clear D. Germline values: CDR1 KGHSH, CDR2 LQKENI. This CDR3 has 14 amino acids. V lost 4 bases, J lost 7 bases, and 11 bases lay in between. The CDR3 protein is CASSQGLANSPLHF. The CDR3 nucleotides are TGTGCCAGCTCACAGGGCCTTGCCAATTCACCCCTCCACTTT.

V gene TRBV19 combines with J gene TRBJ2-7; no clear D gene. Germline-derived CDR1 and CDR2 are LNHDA and SQIVND (reference sequence). The CDR3 is 15 residues long. V lost 3 bases and J 0 bases, leaving 12 bases between the germline ends. The CDR3 region is CASSIGHPSSYEQYF. CDR3 in DNA: TGTGCCAGTAGTATTGGGCACCCGAGCTCCTACGAGCAGTACTTC.

This chain connects TRBV6-2 or TRBV6-3 to TRBJ1-6; no firm D call. The CDR3 is 13 residues long. Germline CDR1 reads MNHEY; CDR2 reads SVGEGT. Trimming took 2 bases from V and 6 from J, leaving 5 bases between them. The CDR3 region has the DNA TGTGCCAGCAGTTACCGGGCTAATTCACCCCTCCACTTT. Protein product: CASSYRANSPLHF.

CDR3 region: CASSATITGELFF. CDR3 bases: TGTGCCAGCAGCGCGACGATCACCGGGGAGCTGTTTTTT. The gene calls are TRBV9 and TRBJ2-2; D gene unclear. CDR1 SGDLS and CDR2 YYNGEE come from the germline V gene. This CDR3 comprises 13 residues. V lost 3 bases and J lost 4, with 7 bases in between.

The chain recombines TRBV19 with TRBJ2-7, with D unclear. Germline values: CDR1 LNHDA, CDR2 SQIVND (reference sequence). The V end lost 2 bases, the J end lost 2 bases, and 13 bases lay between the germline ends. The CDR3 is 15 residues long. The CDR3 loop reads CASSINWGTTYEQYF. In DNA form, the CDR3 reads TGTGCCAGTAGTATAAACTGGGGAACAACCTACGAGCAGTACTTC.

The chain couples TRBV5-8 to TRBJ1-3; 8 bases are shared with TRBD1. Germline CDR1 and CDR2: SGHTS and YDEGEE. The length of the CDR3 is 16 residues. The trim removed 1 base at V and 2 bases at J, leaving 5 bases unmatched. CDR3 loop: CASSLLRDRTGNTIYF. The CDR3 nucleotides are TGTGCCAGCAGCTTGCTTCGGGACAGGACTGGAAACACCATATATTTT.

The rearrangement uses TRBV29-1 and TRBJ2-7, with a possible D match to TRBD1 (6 bases). The V end lost 6 bases, the J end lost 6 bases, and 18 bases lay between the germline ends. This CDR3 has 13 amino acids. Germline V lookup: CDR1 SQVTM, CDR2 ANQGSEA. CDR3 sequence (DNA): TGCAGCGTCGGAAAGGGCAGGGGCCTCGAGCAGTACTTC. The encoded protein is CSVGKGRGLEQYF.

This chain links TRBV9 with TRBJ1-1, with D possibly matching TRBD1 (6 bases). CDR3 length: 16 amino acids. The germline CDR1 and CDR2 sequences are SGDLS and YYNGEE. Trimming removed 4 bases at V and 0 bases at J, with 16 bases between. The CDR3 is CASSTGGLGMNTEAFF. CDR3 nucleotides: TGTGCCAGCAGCACTGGGGGGCTCGGAATGAACACTGAAGCTTTCTTT.

This chain links TRBV7-2 with TRBJ2-7; 9 bases match TRBD1. The junction had 5 bases not matched to a gene; V was cut back by 5 bases and J by 3 bases. CDR3 length equals 14 residues. CDR1 and CDR2 from the germline V gene are SGHTA and FQGNSA. The CDR3 region is CASSQDRGSYEQYF. DNA for the CDR3: TGTGCCAGCAGCCAGGACAGGGGTAGCTACGAGCAGTACTTC.

This chain connects TRBV7-2 to TRBJ1-6; a possible D gene is TRBD1 (6 bases). Trimming stripped 5 bases from V and 4 bases from J, with 12 bases between. The CDR3 covers 15 residues. Germline CDR1 and CDR2: SGHTA and FQGNSA. The CDR3 DNA follows: TGTGCCAGCAGCCGTCGGGACACTTATAATTCACCCCTCCACTTT. Residues: CASSRRDTYNSPLHF. The full variable domain, completed using reference TRBV7-2 and TRBJ1-6, is GAGVSQSPSNKVTEKGKDVELRCDPISGHTALYWYRQSLGQGLEFLIYFQGNSAPDKSGLPSDRFSAERTGGSVSTLTIQRTQQEDSAVYLCASSRRDTYNSPLHFGNGTRLTVT.

The V call is TRBV9, the J call TRBJ1-1, with D unresolved. The CDR3 is made up of 13 amino acids. Looked up from germline, CDR1 is SGDLS and CDR2 is YYNGEE. Trimming removed 4 bases from V and 4 bases from J, with 11 bases in between. The CDR3 bases are TGTGCCAGCAGCTCAGTAAGAGGCACTGAAGCTTTCTTT. Amino acids: CASSSVRGTEAFF.

The chain joins TRBV30 to TRBJ1-5, with D maybe TRBD1 (5 bases). Trimming shortened V by 0 bases and J by 6 bases, and 15 bases separated the two germline ends. Germline CDR1 reads GTSNPN; CDR2 reads SVGIG (reference sequence). CDR3 length equals 15 residues. DNA for the CDR3: TGTGCCTGGAGTGTACATGGGGCAGGGATTCAGCCCCAGCATTTT. It codes for CAWSVHGAGIQPQHF.

The chain combines TRBV18 with TRBJ1-4; TRBD1 might be the D (5 bases). From germline, CDR1 is KGHSH and CDR2 LQKENI. Trimming took off 6 bases at V and 7 bases at J, with 12 bases between the two ends. The CDR3 is 13 amino acids. As DNA, the CDR3 is TGTGCCAGCTCGGGGGACGAGGGTGAAAAACTGTTTTTT. Translated: CASSGDEGEKLFF.

This clone came up once. The CDR3 bases are TGTGCCAGTAGTATAGCGGGACAGACGAATTCACCCCTCCACTTT. Translation: CASSIAGQTNSPLHF. This rearrangement joins TRBV19 to TRBJ1-6; TRBD1 aligns across 7 bases. The CDR3 runs 15 residues. Germline values: CDR1 LNHDA, CDR2 SQIVND (reference sequence). Losses at the gene ends were 1 base for V and 7 bases for J; bases not matched to a gene: 4.

This rearrangement joins TRBV5-4 to TRBJ2-1, with 10 bases that match TRBD1. J lost 6 bases, V lost 6 bases, and 6 bases had no gene match. Germline V CDR1 and CDR2: SGHNT, YYREEE (reference sequence). The CDR3 is made up of 14 amino acids. CDR3 in DNA: TGTGCCAGCACGGACAGGGGGGTACTCAATGAGCAGTTCTTC. Encoded protein: CASTDRGVLNEQFF.

This chain joins TRBV5-4 and TRBJ2-5; D is uncertain. CDR1 and CDR2 from the germline V gene are SGHNT and YYREEE (reference sequence). Trimming pared 4 bases from V and 1 base from J, leaving 8 bases between. There are 13 residues in the CDR3. CDR3 region: CASSPKGQETQYF. Here the CDR3 DNA reads TGTGCCAGCAGCCCGAAGGGCCAAGAGACCCAGTACTTC.

V and J are TRBV19 and TRBJ1-1; D is unclear. Germline CDR1 and CDR2: LNHDA and SQIVND (reference sequence). The CDR3 is 15 residues long. V was pared by 7 bases and J by 5 bases, with 20 bases between. The CDR3 spells CASTLRHGLGTEAFF. CDR3 nucleotides: TGTGCCAGTACCCTCCGGCACGGATTAGGGACTGAAGCTTTCTTT.